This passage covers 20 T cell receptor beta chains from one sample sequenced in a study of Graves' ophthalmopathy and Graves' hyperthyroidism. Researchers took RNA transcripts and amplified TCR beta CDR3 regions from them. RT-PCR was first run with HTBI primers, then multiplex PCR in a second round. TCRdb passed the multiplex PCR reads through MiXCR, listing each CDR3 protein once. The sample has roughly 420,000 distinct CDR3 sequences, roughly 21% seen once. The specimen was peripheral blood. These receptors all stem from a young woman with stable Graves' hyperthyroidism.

CDR3 region: CASSQDARDRGVVSFF. The CDR3 DNA is TGTGCCAGCAGCCAAGATGCTCGGGACAGGGGAGTTGTATCTTTCTTT. The J gene is TRBJ1-1, the V gene TRBV4-2; 10 bases line up with TRBD1. V shed 0 bases and J 12 bases; nucleotides not matched to a gene: 13. This CDR3 is 16 amino acids long. Looked up from germline, CDR1 is LGHNA and CDR2 is YNFKEQ.

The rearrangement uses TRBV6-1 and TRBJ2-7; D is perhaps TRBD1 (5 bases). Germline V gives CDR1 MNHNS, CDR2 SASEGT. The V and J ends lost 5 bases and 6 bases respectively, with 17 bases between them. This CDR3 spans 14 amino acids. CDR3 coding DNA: TGTGCCAGCAGTCCCCTATCAACAGGAGTCGAGCAGTACTTC. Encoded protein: CASSPLSTGVEQYF.

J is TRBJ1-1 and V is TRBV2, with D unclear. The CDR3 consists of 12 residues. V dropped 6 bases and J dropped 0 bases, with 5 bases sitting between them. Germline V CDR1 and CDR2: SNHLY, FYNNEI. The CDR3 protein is CASRFMNTEAFF. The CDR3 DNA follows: TGTGCCAGCAGGTTCATGAACACTGAAGCTTTCTTT.

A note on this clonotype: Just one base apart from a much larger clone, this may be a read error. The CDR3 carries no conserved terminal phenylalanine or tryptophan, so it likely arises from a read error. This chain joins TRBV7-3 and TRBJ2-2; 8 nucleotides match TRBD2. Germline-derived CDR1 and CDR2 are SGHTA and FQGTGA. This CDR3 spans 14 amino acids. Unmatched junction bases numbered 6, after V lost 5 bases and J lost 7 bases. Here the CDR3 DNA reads TGTGCCAGCAGCATGGGACTAGACGGCGGGGAGCTGTTTTTG. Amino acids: CASSMGLDGGELFL.

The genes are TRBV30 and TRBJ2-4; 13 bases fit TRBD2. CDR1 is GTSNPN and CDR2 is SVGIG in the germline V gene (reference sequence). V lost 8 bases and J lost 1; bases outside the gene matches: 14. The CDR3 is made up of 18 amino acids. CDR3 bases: TGTGCCGCAAAGGCCGGGACTAGCGGGACTGGCGCCAAAAACATTCAGTACTTC. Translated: CAAKAGTSGTGAKNIQYF. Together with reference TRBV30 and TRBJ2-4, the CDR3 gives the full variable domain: SQTIHQWPATLVQPVGSPLSLECTVEGTSNPNLYWYRQAAGRGLQLLFYSVGIGQISSEVPQNLSASRPQDRQFILSSKKLLLSDSGFYLCAAKAGTSGTGAKNIQYFGAGTRLSVL.

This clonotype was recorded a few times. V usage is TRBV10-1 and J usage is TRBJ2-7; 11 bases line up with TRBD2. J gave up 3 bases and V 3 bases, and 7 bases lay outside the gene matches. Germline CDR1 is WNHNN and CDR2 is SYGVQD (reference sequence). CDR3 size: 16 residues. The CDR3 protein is CASSEVASGRFYEQYF. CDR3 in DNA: TGCGCCAGCAGTGAAGTGGCTAGCGGGAGGTTCTACGAGCAGTACTTC.

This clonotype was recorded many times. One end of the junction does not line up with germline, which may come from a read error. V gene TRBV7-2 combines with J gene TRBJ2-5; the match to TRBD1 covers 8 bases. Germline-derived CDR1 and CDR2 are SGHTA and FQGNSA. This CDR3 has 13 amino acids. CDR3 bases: TGTGCCAGCAGTACCGGGACAGGATGGACCCGGTACTTC. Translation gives CASSTGTGWTRYF.

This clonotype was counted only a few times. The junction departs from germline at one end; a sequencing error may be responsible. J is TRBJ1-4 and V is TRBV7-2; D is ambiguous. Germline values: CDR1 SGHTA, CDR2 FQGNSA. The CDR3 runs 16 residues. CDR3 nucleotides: TGTGCCAGCAGCTTATCGTCCGGAAGGGCTAATGAAGAACTGTTTTTT. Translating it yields CASSLSSGRANEELFF.

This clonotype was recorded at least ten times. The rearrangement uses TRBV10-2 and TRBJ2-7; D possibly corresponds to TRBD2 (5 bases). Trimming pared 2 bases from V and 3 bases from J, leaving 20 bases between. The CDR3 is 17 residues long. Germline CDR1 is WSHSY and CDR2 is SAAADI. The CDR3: CASSETTAGRKFYEQYF. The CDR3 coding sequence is TGCGCCAGCAGTGAGACGACCGCGGGCCGAAAGTTCTACGAGCAGTACTTC.

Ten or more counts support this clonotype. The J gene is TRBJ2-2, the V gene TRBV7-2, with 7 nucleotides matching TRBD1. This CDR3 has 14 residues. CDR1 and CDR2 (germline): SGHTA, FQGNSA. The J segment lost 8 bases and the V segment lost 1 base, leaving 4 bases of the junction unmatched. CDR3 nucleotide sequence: TGTGCCAGCAGCTTAGACAGGGGCCAAGGGGAGCTGTTTTTT. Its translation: CASSLDRGQGELFF. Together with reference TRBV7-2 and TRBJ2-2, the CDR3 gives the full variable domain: GAGVSQSPSNKVTEKGKDVELRCDPISGHTALYWYRQSLGQGLEFLIYFQGNSAPDKSGLPSDRFSAERTGGSVSTLTIQRTQQEDSAVYLCASSLDRGQGELFFGEGSRLTVL.

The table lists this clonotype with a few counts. CDR3: CATSSILAGETQYF. In nucleotides, the CDR3 is TGTGCCACCAGCAGTATACTAGCGGGAGAGACCCAGTACTTC. The chain carries TRBV15 and TRBJ2-5; TRBD2 matches at 9 bases. V lost 3 bases to trimming and J lost 4 bases; unmatched junction nucleotides: 3. The CDR3 length is 14 residues. Germline V CDR1 and CDR2: LNHNV, YYDKDF (reference sequence).

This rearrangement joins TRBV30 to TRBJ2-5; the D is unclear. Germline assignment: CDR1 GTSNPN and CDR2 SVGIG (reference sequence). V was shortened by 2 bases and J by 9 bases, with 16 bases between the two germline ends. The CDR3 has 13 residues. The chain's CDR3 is CAWSKELGGAQYF. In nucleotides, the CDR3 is TGTGCCTGGAGTAAGGAGCTTGGTGGCGCCCAGTACTTC.

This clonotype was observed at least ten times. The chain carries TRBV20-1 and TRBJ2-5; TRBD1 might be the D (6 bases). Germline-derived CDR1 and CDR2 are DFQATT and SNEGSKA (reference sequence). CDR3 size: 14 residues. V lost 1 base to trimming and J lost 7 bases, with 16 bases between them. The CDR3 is CSARVLGARGTQYF. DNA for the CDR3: TGCAGTGCTAGAGTGCTGGGTGCCAGGGGGACCCAGTACTTC.

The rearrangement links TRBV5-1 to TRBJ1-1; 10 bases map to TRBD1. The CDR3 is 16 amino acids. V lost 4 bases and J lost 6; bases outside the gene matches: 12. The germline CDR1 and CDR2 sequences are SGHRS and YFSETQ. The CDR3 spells CASSDRDRGVSSEAFF. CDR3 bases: TGCGCCAGCAGCGACAGGGACAGGGGCGTATCGTCTGAAGCTTTCTTT. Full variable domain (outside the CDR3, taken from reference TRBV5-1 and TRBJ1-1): KAGVTQTPRYLIKTRGQQVTLSCSPISGHRSVSWYQQTPGQGLQFLFEYFSETQRNKGNFPGRFSGRQFSNSRSEMNVSTLELGDSALYLCASSDRDRGVSSEAFFGQGTRLTVV.

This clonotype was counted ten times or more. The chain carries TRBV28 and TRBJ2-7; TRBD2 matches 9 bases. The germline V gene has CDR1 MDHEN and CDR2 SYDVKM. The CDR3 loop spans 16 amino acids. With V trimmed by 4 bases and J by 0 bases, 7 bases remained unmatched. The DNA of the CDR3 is TGTGCCAGCAGTTCCATGCGGGAGGGAAACTCCTACGAGCAGTACTTC. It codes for CASSSMREGNSYEQYF.

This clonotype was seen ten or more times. The CDR3 DNA reads as TGTGCCAGCAGTGCCGGACAGGGGTCCTGGGACGAGCAGTACTTC. Residues: CASSAGQGSWDEQYF. The chain is built from TRBV2 and TRBJ2-7; the match to TRBD1 covers 9 bases. J was trimmed by 5 bases and V by 4 bases; bases with no gene match: 9. The CDR3 contains 15 residues. Germline V gene lookup returns CDR1 SNHLY and CDR2 FYNNEI.

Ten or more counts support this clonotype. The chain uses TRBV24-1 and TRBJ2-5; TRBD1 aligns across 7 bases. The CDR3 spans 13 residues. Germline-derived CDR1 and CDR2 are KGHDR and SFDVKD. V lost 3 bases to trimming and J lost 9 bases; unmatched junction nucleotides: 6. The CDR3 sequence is CATSDPPTGPQYF. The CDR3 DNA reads TGTGCCACCAGTGATCCACCGACAGGGCCCCAGTACTTC.

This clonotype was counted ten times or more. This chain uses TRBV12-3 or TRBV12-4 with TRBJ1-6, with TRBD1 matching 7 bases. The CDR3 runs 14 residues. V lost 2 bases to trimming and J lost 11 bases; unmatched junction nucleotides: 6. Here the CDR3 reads CASSLPGGTAPLHF. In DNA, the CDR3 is TGTGCCAGCAGTTTACCAGGGGGAACGGCACCCCTCCACTTT.

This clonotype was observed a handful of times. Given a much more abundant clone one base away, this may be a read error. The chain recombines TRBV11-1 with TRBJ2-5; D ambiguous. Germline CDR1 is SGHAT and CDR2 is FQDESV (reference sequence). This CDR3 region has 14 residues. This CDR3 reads CASSLYTAQETKYF. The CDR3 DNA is TGTGCCAGCAGCTTATATACGGCGCAAGAGACCAAGTACTTC. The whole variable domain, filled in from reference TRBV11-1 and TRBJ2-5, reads EAEVAQSPRYKITEKSQAVAFWCDPISGHATLYWYRQILGQGPELLVQFQDESVVDDSQLPKDRFSAERLKGVDSTLKIQPAELGDSAMYLCASSLYTAQETKYFGPGTRLLVL.

In nucleotides, the CDR3 is TGTGCCAGCAGCGGGACCTGGGGCTACGAGCAGTACTTC. Amino acid sequence: CASSGTWGYEQYF. The V and J genes are TRBV11-2 and TRBJ2-7, with D perhaps TRBD1 or TRBD2 (5 bases each). Germline V CDR1 and CDR2: SGHAT, FQNNGV. CDR3 length: 13 residues. Trimming cost V 5 bases and J 3 bases, with 11 bases left between them.